This TCR beta chain was recovered during a study of regulatory T cells in long-lasting Graves disease. This clonotype was seen ten or more times. The time point here: persistent/refractory GD, antithyroid drugs over 5 years with positive TRAb. The authors made the TCR library using RNA they extracted from PBMCs. Arm-PCR with iRepertoire HTBI primers amplified the CDR3 regions for these TCR beta libraries. MiXCR was run by TCRdb on the multiplex PCR reads, yielding one entry per CDR3 protein. Of over 450,000 distinct CDR3 sequences listed, about 22% are singletons. This receptor was identified in a female donor with Graves disease. The specimen was peripheral blood mononuclear cells (PBMCs), collected when the disease was refractory, from a patient treated with antithyroid drugs.

Written as DNA, the CDR3 is TGTGCCAGCAGTCGACTGGGTAACAATTCACCCCTCCACTTT. Protein sequence: CASSRLGNNSPLHF. This chain joins TRBV6-2 or TRBV6-3 and TRBJ1-6; D unclear. The V end was cut by 5 bases, the J end by 7 bases, with 12 bases between. Germline V CDR1 and CDR2: MNHEY, SVGEGT. The CDR3 loop spans 14 amino acids.